Following are 24 T cell receptor beta chains from one sample sequenced in a study of T cells in Graves' hyperthyroidism and ophthalmopathy. Amplification targeted TCR beta CDR3 regions from RNA transcripts. The TCR CDR3 first-round RT-PCR relied on the HTBI primer set. One entry per CDR3 protein, called by TCRdb with MiXCR from the multiplex PCR reads. The sample consists of 380,000 or so distinct CDR3 sequences, roughly 19% of them appearing once. Sequencing was done on a sample of blood. The source of these receptors is a woman between 18 and 30 years old with Graves' hyperthyroidism.

This clonotype was counted at least ten times. This chain links TRBV6-1 with TRBJ1-5; 10 bases line up with TRBD1. The trim removed 7 bases at V and 5 bases at J, leaving 8 bases unmatched. The CDR3 runs 15 residues. The germline V gene encodes CDR1 MNHNS and CDR2 SASEGT. The chain's CDR3 is CASTERDRGDQPQHF. CDR3 sequence (DNA): TGTGCCAGCACTGAGAGGGACAGGGGTGATCAGCCCCAGCATTTT.

The table lists this clonotype with many counts. V gene TRBV7-8 combines with J gene TRBJ2-5; D gene ambiguous. CDR1 SGHVS and CDR2 FQNEAQ come from the germline V gene. This CDR3 has 14 amino acids. The germline V and J ends were trimmed by 3 bases and 2 bases, with 10 bases remaining between them. CDR3 DNA sequence: TGTGCCAGCAGCTTTAGACAAACTCAAGAGACCCAGTACTTC. Its translation is CASSFRQTQETQYF.

This clonotype was counted at least ten times. The V gene is TRBV12-5, the J gene TRBJ2-1, with TRBD2 matching 8 bases. Germline V gives CDR1 LGHNT, CDR2 FRNRAP. This CDR3 region has 14 residues. V lost 7 bases to trimming and J lost 12 bases; unmatched junction nucleotides: 14. This chain's CDR3 is CASALSGVPWGQFF. The CDR3 DNA reads TGTGCTAGTGCTCTTAGCGGGGTCCCTTGGGGGCAGTTCTTC.

The table lists this clonotype with many counts. This rearrangement joins TRBV12-3 or TRBV12-4 to TRBJ2-7; TRBD1 might be the D (5 bases). V lost 3 bases and J lost 2, with 8 bases in between. This CDR3 spans 13 amino acids. In nucleotides, the CDR3 is TGTGCCAGCAGTTTCACAGGAGCCTACGAGCAGTACTTC. Its protein is CASSFTGAYEQYF.

This clonotype was detected ten times or more. The J gene is TRBJ2-4, the V gene TRBV12-3 or TRBV12-4, with TRBD2 matching 10 bases. V was clipped by 5 bases and J by 3 bases; unmatched bases: 19. The CDR3 is 20 residues long. CDR3 sequence reads: CASSLRQVAGGTTNKNIQYF. CDR3 sequence (DNA): TGTGCCAGCAGTCTCCGACAGGTAGCGGGGGGCACGACGAACAAAAACATTCAGTACTTC.

The chain employs TRBV5-1 and TRBJ2-3; a weak D match, TRBD2 (6 bases). CDR3 length: 16 residues. Trimming shortened V by 0 bases and J by 4 bases, and 15 bases separated the two germline ends. Germline CDR1 reads SGHRS; CDR2 reads YFSETQ. The CDR3 bases are TGCGCCAGCAGCTTGGAATTTAGCGGCGGCCCAGATACGCAGTATTTT. It is translated as CASSLEFSGGPDTQYF.

This clonotype has ten or more counts. The chain joins TRBV15 to TRBJ1-5; possibly TRBD1 for D (5 bases). The CDR3 has 15 amino acids. Trimming pared 6 bases from V and 0 bases from J, leaving 12 bases between. Germline CDR1 reads LNHNV; CDR2 reads YYDKDF (reference sequence). The CDR3 loop reads CATRKQAVSNQPQHF. The DNA of the CDR3 is TGTGCCACCAGGAAACAGGCGGTTAGCAATCAGCCCCAGCATTTT. Based on the CDR3 plus reference TRBV15 and TRBJ1-5, the full variable domain is DAMVIQNPRYQVTQFGKPVTLSCSQTLNHNVMYWYQQKSSQAPKLLFHYYDKDFNNEADTPDNFQSRRPNTSFCFLDIRSPGLGDTAMYLCATRKQAVSNQPQHFGDGTRLSIL.

This clonotype has a handful of counts. A much larger clone lies a single base off, so this may be a read error. The CDR3 coding sequence is TGTGCCAGCAGCTTAGAGGGTTTTGGGACCAAGTACTTC. Translating gives CASSLEGFGTKYF. This chain connects TRBV11-2 to TRBJ2-5; D may correspond to TRBD1 or TRBD2 (5 bases each). CDR3 size: 13 residues. CDR1 and CDR2 from the germline V gene are SGHAT and FQNNGV.

This clonotype turned up a few times. The CDR3 here is CASNRWGGGATDTQYF. The CDR3 nucleotides read TGTGCCAGCAACCGGTGGGGCGGGGGGGCCACAGATACGCAGTATTTT. The genes are TRBV28 and TRBJ2-3; the match to TRBD2 covers 9 bases. Germline V gives CDR1 MDHEN, CDR2 SYDVKM. V lost 7 bases, J lost 2 bases, and 10 bases stayed unmatched. CDR3 size: 16 residues.

The table lists this clonotype with a few counts. The rearrangement uses TRBV3-1 and TRBJ2-7; a weak D match, TRBD2 (5 bases). This CDR3 is built from 15 residues. In germline, CDR1 is LGHDT, CDR2 YNNKEL (reference sequence). V lost 6 bases and J 2 bases, leaving 17 bases between the germline ends. CDR3 coding DNA: TGTGCCAGCAGTTCTGGACTTTTTCCAGCCTACGAGCAGTACTTC. Its translation: CASSSGLFPAYEQYF.

This clonotype was seen many times. The chain recombines TRBV27 with TRBJ1-5, with D tentatively TRBD1 (5 bases). The germline V and J ends were trimmed by 6 bases and 0 bases, with 12 bases remaining between them. The CDR3 extends over 15 amino acids. The germline V gene has CDR1 MNHEY and CDR2 SMNVEV (reference sequence). The CDR3 protein is CASSPWGDSNQPQHF. CDR3 in DNA: TGTGCCAGCAGCCCATGGGGGGATAGCAATCAGCCCCAGCATTTT.

This clonotype was seen many times. J is TRBJ1-2 and V is TRBV18, with 7 bases identical to TRBD1. CDR1 and CDR2 from the germline V gene are KGHSH and LQKENI. The CDR3 sequence is 14 residues long. V was pared by 3 bases and J by 6 bases, with 7 bases of the junction left unmatched. The CDR3 DNA follows: TGTGCCAGCTCACCCGGGACAGTAAGAGATGGCTACACCTTC. Translating it yields CASSPGTVRDGYTF.

This clonotype was seen ten or more times. This rearrangement joins TRBV6-1 to TRBJ2-7; D is perhaps TRBD2 (6 bases). V lost 7 bases and J 2 bases, leaving 21 bases between the germline ends. CDR1 is MNHNS, CDR2 SASEGT, per germline. This CDR3 spans 16 amino acids. CDR3 nucleotide sequence: TGTGCCAGCACCGAAGGAGGGGTGACGGACCCCTACGAGCAGTACTTC. It codes for CASTEGGVTDPYEQYF.

This clonotype was seen at least ten times. J is TRBJ2-5 and V is TRBV19; D tentatively fits TRBD1 or TRBD2 (6 bases each). There are 15 residues in the CDR3. In germline, CDR1 is LNHDA, CDR2 SQIVND (reference sequence). V lost 0 bases and J lost 4, with 12 bases in between. CDR3 DNA: TGTGCCAGTAGTATAGATGGGGGGCGCGGAGAGACCCAGTACTTC. Amino acid sequence: CASSIDGGRGETQYF. Using reference TRBV19 and TRBJ2-5 for the parts outside the CDR3, the full variable domain is DGGITQSPKYLFRKEGQNVTLSCEQNLNHDAMYWYRQDPGQGLRLIYYSQIVNDFQKGDIAEGYSVSREKKESFPLTVTSAQKNPTAFYLCASSIDGGRGETQYFGPGTRLLVL.

The table lists this clonotype with a count of one. The chain carries TRBV6-1 and TRBJ1-2; TRBD1 matches at 9 bases. V lost 6 bases to trimming and J lost 8 bases; unmatched junction nucleotides: 7. CDR3 length equals 13 residues. Germline V gene lookup returns CDR1 MNHNS and CDR2 SASEGT. For the CDR3, the DNA is TGTGCCAGCAGCACGGGACAGGGAACAGGCTACACCTTC. It encodes CASSTGQGTGYTF.

On this clonotype: The conserved closing phenylalanine or tryptophan is absent in this CDR3, likely reflecting a read error. The genes are TRBV30 and TRBJ2-5; the D gene is possibly TRBD1 (6 bases). Germline CDR1 GTSNPN, CDR2 SVGIG (reference sequence). The length of the CDR3 is 12 residues. V was shortened by 5 bases and J by 5 bases, with 12 bases between the two germline ends. The CDR3 protein is CAWEQGEETQYL. The DNA of the CDR3 is TGTGCCTGGGAACAGGGAGAGGAGACCCAGTACCTC.

A few counts support this clonotype. The chain joins TRBV20-1 to TRBJ2-2; the D is unclear. V was shortened by 2 bases and J by 0 bases, with 13 bases between the two germline ends. The V gene's germline CDR1 is DFQATT and CDR2 SNEGSKA (reference sequence). This CDR3 has 16 residues. The DNA for the CDR3 is TGCAGTGCTAGAAAAACCACCCGGGCGAACACCGGGGAGCTGTTTTTT. It translates to CSARKTTRANTGELFF.

The chain has TRBV6-1 and TRBJ2-2, with D hard to call. V lost 6 bases and J lost 8, with 19 bases in between. Per the germline V gene, CDR1 is MNHNS and CDR2 is SASEGT. The length of the CDR3 is 15 residues. The CDR3: CASSGPSLWGGELFF. The CDR3 DNA reads as TGTGCCAGCAGCGGCCCTTCCTTATGGGGTGGGGAGCTGTTTTTT.

This clonotype was seen only once. The chain is built from TRBV25-1 and TRBJ1-1; 10 nucleotides agree with TRBD1. CDR1 is MGHDK and CDR2 is SYGVNS in the germline V gene. V shed 6 bases and J 3 bases; nucleotides not matched to a gene: 1. This CDR3 region has 13 residues. CDR3 residues: CASRTGGHTEAFF. In DNA, the CDR3 is TGTGCCAGCAGGACAGGGGGCCACACTGAAGCTTTCTTT.

This clonotype was observed at least ten times. The chain combines TRBV20-1 with TRBJ2-7; TRBD2 matches at 8 bases. The CDR3 sequence is 16 residues long. V dropped 0 bases and J dropped 5; count of bases not matched to a gene: 12. Germline V CDR1 and CDR2: DFQATT, SNEGSKA (reference sequence). Here the CDR3 DNA reads TGCAGTGCTAGAGATAGGGGACTAGGATTGCGGAACGAGCAGTACTTC. Protein product: CSARDRGLGLRNEQYF.

This clonotype was detected ten times or more. The chain has TRBV20-1 and TRBJ1-1, with 7 bases identical to TRBD1. The germline gives CDR1 DFQATT, CDR2 SNEGSKA (reference sequence). V was clipped by 6 bases and J by 8 bases; unmatched bases: 12. The CDR3 contains 13 residues. This chain's CDR3 is CSANRQGRGEAFF. In DNA form, the CDR3 reads TGCAGTGCCAACCGACAGGGTCGAGGGGAAGCTTTCTTT.

This clonotype was detected ten times or more. V gene TRBV6-5 combines with J gene TRBJ2-6, with D hard to call. V was trimmed by 2 bases and J by 2 bases, leaving 10 bases between them. Germline CDR1 reads MNHEY; CDR2 reads SVGAGI. CDR3 length equals 16 residues. CDR3 sequence: CASSYRGLAGANVLTF. The CDR3, as DNA: TGTGCCAGCAGTTACCGTGGCTTGGCTGGGGCCAACGTCCTGACTTTC.

This clonotype appeared many times. The J gene is TRBJ1-2, the V gene TRBV12-3 or TRBV12-4; D gene uncertain. The V end lost 6 bases, the J end lost 3 bases, and 11 bases lay between the germline ends. The CDR3 is 13 amino acids. CDR3 protein: CASRAPRHYGYTF. As DNA, the CDR3 is TGTGCCAGCAGAGCACCTAGGCACTATGGCTACACCTTC.

This clonotype was picked up many times. The rearrangement uses TRBV4-1 and TRBJ1-1; the D is unclear. CDR1 and CDR2 from the germline V gene are MGHRA and YSYEKL. V gave up 0 bases and J gave up 8 bases, with 13 bases separating them. The CDR3 is 14 residues long. The CDR3 sequence: CASSQDTRGAEAFF. The CDR3 DNA reads as TGCGCCAGCAGCCAAGATACACGAGGAGCGGAAGCTTTCTTT.